Listed below are T cell receptor beta chains from one sample, sequenced in a study of shared clonotypes between healthy human individuals. Measured with immunoSEQ multiplex PCR; TCRdb has only the in-frame clones, and not every one. The profile shows a few million clones, 80% to 95% of them singletons. The source material was naive CD4+ T cells from PBMCs. These receptors were collected from a man aged 18-30 years in good health. Some clones in this sample may be carry-over from other donors' samples. Each CDR3 is given with its conserved first and last residue. D genes are given only for firm matches. Clone sizes are given selectively: once, few, many, or a class where the clone is expanded.

j_call d_call clone_size v_call cdr3_aa cdr3_nt
TRBJ1-5 . . TRBV19 CASKGLQPQHF TGTGCCAGTAAAGGACTCCAGCCCCAGCATTTT
TRBJ1-2 . . TRBV7-9 CASTPIDTYGYTF TGTGCCAGCACCCCCATTGACACCTATGGCTACACCTTC
TRBJ2-1 TRBD2 . TRBV7-2 CASSQGLAARYNEQFF TGTGCCAGCAGCCAGGGACTAGCGGCTAGGTATAATGAGCAGTTCTTC
TRBJ2-3 . . TRBV7-8 CASSFSPASGTDTQYF TGTGCCAGCAGCTTCAGCCCGGCCTCCGGCACAGATACGCAGTATTTT
TRBJ2-3 TRBD2 . TRBV9 CASRPGTSGFGTDTQYF TGTGCCAGCAGGCCAGGGACTAGCGGTTTTGGCACAGATACGCAGTATTTT
TRBJ2-1 TRBD2 . TRBV7-3 CASSSSLADYNEQFF TGTGCCAGCAGCTCGTCCCTAGCGGACTACAATGAGCAGTTCTTC
TRBJ1-1 . few TRBV28 CASSLAGSVVNTEAFF TGTGCCAGCAGTCTCGCGGGATCAGTTGTGAACACTGAAGCTTTCTTT
TRBJ2-1 TRBD1 . TRBV10-1 CASSDAGTGFRDEQFF TGCGCCAGCAGTGATGCCGGGACAGGGTTTAGGGATGAGCAGTTCTTC
TRBJ2-2 . . TRBV4-1 CASSPRSAGELFF TGCGCCAGCAGCCCCCGCAGTGCCGGGGAGCTGTTTTTT
TRBJ1-1 . . TRBV7-3 CASSLGMNTEAFF TGTGCCAGCAGCCTAGGCATGAACACTGAAGCTTTCTTT
TRBJ2-5 . . TRBV5-1 CASAMAGQLQETQYF TGCGCCAGCGCCATGGCGGGACAACTCCAAGAGACCCAGTACTTC
TRBJ2-7 TRBD1 . TRBV5-1 CASSRDREAYEQYF TGCGCCAGCAGCCGGGACAGGGAGGCGTACGAGCAGTACTTC
TRBJ1-5 . . TRBV6-1 CASSDVTNQPQHF TGTGCCAGCAGTGACGTCACCAATCAGCCCCAGCATTTT
TRBJ2-5 . . TRBV28 CASSFGLGTQYF TGTGCCAGCAGTTTCGGGTTAGGGACCCAGTACTTC
TRBJ2-3 TRBD2 . TRBV4-3 CASSQDSGLAGVPPTDTQYF TGCGCCAGCAGCCAAGATTCGGGACTAGCGGGAGTCCCCCCCACAGATACGCAGTATTTT
TRBJ2-1 . . TRBV6-1 CAGRDYTGANEQFF TGTGCCGGACGGGACTATACAGGGGCCAATGAGCAGTTCTTC
TRBJ2-7 TRBD2 . TRBV28 CASSLAGGSYEQYF TGTGCCAGCAGTTTAGCGGGGGGATCCTACGAGCAGTACTTC
TRBJ1-1 . . TRBV7-2 CASSLGGGLNTEAFF TGTGCCAGCAGCTTAGGAGGCGGACTGAACACTGAAGCTTTCTTT
TRBJ1-1 . . TRBV14 CASSQTNGERAFF TGTGCCAGCAGCCAAACGAACGGCGAGCGAGCTTTCTTT
TRBJ1-2 TRBD1 . TRBV28 CASSLSGRGRVLRMGYTF TGTGCCAGCAGTTTATCGGGCAGGGGGCGCGTCCTACGAATGGGCTACACCTTC
TRBJ2-7 . . TRBV7-2 CASSRFGAYEQYF TGTGCCAGCAGCCGGTTCGGAGCCTACGAGCAGTACTTC
TRBJ1-1 . . TRBV14 CASSQGRVPNTEAFF TGTGCCAGCAGCCAAGGTCGGGTCCCGAACACTGAAGCTTTCTTT
TRBJ1-1 . . TRBV25-1 CASSPRGRGDTEAFF TGTGCCAGCAGTCCGAGAGGCCGAGGGGACACTGAAGCTTTCTTT
TRBJ2-1 TRBD2 . TRBV2 CASSPTSGRARDNEQFF TGTGCCAGCAGTCCCACTAGCGGGAGGGCTCGGGACAATGAGCAGTTCTTC
TRBJ1-1 TRBD1 . TRBV7-3 CASSLGRGETEAFF TGTGCCAGCTCCCTGGGCAGGGGGGAAACTGAAGCTTTCTTT
TRBJ2-2 . . TRBV4-2 CASSPLTGELFF TGTGCCAGCAGCCCCTTAACCGGGGAGCTGTTTTTT
TRBJ2-3 TRBD2 . TRBV5-1 CASSLRSGPTSGSTDTQYF TGCGCCAGCAGCTTGAGGTCTGGCCCTACTAGCGGGAGCACAGATACGCAGTATTTT
TRBJ2-5 TRBD2 . TRBV4-1 CASSQDPREDETQYF TGCGCCAGCAGCCAAGATCCGCGGGAGGACGAGACCCAGTACTTC